The 6 T cell receptor beta chains listed next were all sequenced from one sample in a study of blood T cell repertoires in COVID-19. The protocol was immunoSEQ multiplex PCR, while the TCRdb copy is restricted to in-frame clones and leaves out a portion. The sample consists of roughly 340,000 clones, around 90% of them appearing once. The sample consisted of peripheral blood. The receptors derive from a young woman who had recovered from COVID-19.

DNA for the CDR3: TGTGCCAGCAGCTCATTACAGGGGAGGAGTTCACCCCTCCACTTT. This codes for CASSSLQGRSSPLHF. This chain uses TRBV7-2 with TRBJ1-6, with 7 positions matching TRBD1. Germline V gene sequence: CDR1 SGHTA, CDR2 FQGNSA. This CDR3 has 15 residues. The J segment lost 9 bases and the V segment lost 4 bases, leaving 9 bases of the junction unmatched. Complete variable domain (other parts from reference TRBV7-2 and TRBJ1-6): GAGVSQSPSNKVTEKGKDVELRCDPISGHTALYWYRQSLGQGLEFLIYFQGNSAPDKSGLPSDRFSAERTGGSVSTLTIQRTQQEDSAVYLCASSSLQGRSSPLHFGNGTRLTVT.

The chain couples TRBV3-1 (or the pseudogene TRBV3-2) to TRBJ1-3; no definite D call. The germline V and J ends were trimmed by 0 bases and 0 bases, with 15 bases remaining between them. The CDR3 is 18 amino acids. In germline, CDR1 is LGHDT, CDR2 YNNKEL (reference sequence). The CDR3, as DNA: TGTGCCAGCAGCCAAGAAGGCCCCGGAGGCCCCTCTGGAAACACCATATATTTT. The encoded protein is CASSQEGPGGPSGNTIYF.

The chain uses TRBV9 and TRBJ1-6; D not resolved. The ends were cut back, 4 bases at V and 11 bases at J, with 13 bases in the middle. Germline V gives CDR1 SGDLS, CDR2 YYNGEE. The CDR3 totals 13 residues. The CDR3 bases are TGTGCCAGCAGCACGGACTCTACGGCACCCCTCCACTTT. Translating it yields CASSTDSTAPLHF.

The V call is TRBV19, the J call TRBJ1-2, with TRBD1 matching 12 bases. The CDR3 spans 15 residues. Germline V lookup: CDR1 LNHDA, CDR2 SQIVND (reference sequence). V lost 7 bases to trimming and J lost 7 bases; unmatched junction nucleotides: 10. CDR3 region: CASTPRGQGATGYTF. CDR3 nucleotide sequence: TGTGCCAGTACCCCCCGGGGACAGGGGGCCACTGGCTACACCTTC.

The chain employs TRBV6-5 and TRBJ2-7, with TRBD1 matching 9 bases. Germline V lookup: CDR1 MNHEY, CDR2 SVGAGI. This CDR3 is built from 13 residues. Trimming cost V 7 bases and J 2 bases; bases outside gene matches: 3. The CDR3 loop is CASTQGATYEQYV. Here the CDR3 DNA reads TGTGCCAGCACACAGGGGGCTACCTACGAGCAGTACGTC.

The chain links TRBV9 to TRBJ1-6; D remains ambiguous. V was cut by 0 bases and J by 9 bases, with 16 bases left in between. The CDR3 is 16 residues long. In germline, CDR1 is SGDLS, CDR2 YYNGEE. The CDR3 spells CASSVARGGWSSPLHF. CDR3 DNA: TGTGCCAGCAGCGTAGCTCGGGGAGGGTGGAGTTCACCCCTCCACTTT.